The 22 T cell receptor beta chains below all came from one sample that was sequenced in a study of neurological immune-mediated disorders (dated by TCRdb to about 2019). The library was generated by 5' RACE. TCRdb names Illumina HiSeq 2500 as the instrument used. TCRdb's own reprocessing of the public reads used fastp at Q25 and MiXCR and kept productive beta chains. Rows matching on CDR3 protein sequence are summarized as one entry with the most common DNA and genes. The sample table holds more than 45,000 distinct CDR3 sequences, of which more than 9.5% were seen once. The ten top clones hold 1.5% to 2% of the sample. The sequencing sample was made of PBMCs. These receptors came from a man aged 60 to 69 in good health.

This clonotype was recorded at least ten times. The chain carries TRBV5-1 and TRBJ1-1; D perhaps matches TRBD1 (5 bases). V lost 0 bases and J lost 7, with 10 bases in between. The germline V gene encodes CDR1 SGHRS and CDR2 YFSETQ. This CDR3 spans 13 amino acids. CDR3 amino acids: CASSLDRWNEAFF. The CDR3 nucleotides read TGCGCCAGCAGCTTGGACAGGTGGAATGAAGCTTTCTTT.

Many counts were recorded for this clonotype. This chain joins TRBV28 and TRBJ2-1; possibly TRBD2 for D (6 bases). V lost 2 bases and J lost 6, with 17 bases in between. This CDR3 spans 16 amino acids. Per germline, CDR1 MDHEN and CDR2 SYDVKM. The CDR3 loop is CASSLPSSAFSNEQFF. The CDR3 DNA sequence: TGTGCCAGCAGTTTACCTTCTAGCGCATTCTCCAATGAGCAGTTCTTC.

The table lists this clonotype with many counts. The gene calls are TRBV7-2 and TRBJ2-1; TRBD1 agrees at 10 bases. This CDR3 region has 17 residues. Germline CDR1 and CDR2: SGHTA and FQGNSA. V shed 1 base and J 5 bases; nucleotides not matched to a gene: 8. The CDR3 is CASSLVGTGVGHNEQFF. The CDR3, as DNA: TGTGCCAGCAGCTTAGTGGGGACAGGGGTTGGCCACAATGAGCAGTTCTTC.

The table lists this clonotype with many counts. The chain recombines TRBV6-5 with TRBJ2-7, with 7 positions matching TRBD1. Trimming removed 8 bases from V and 3 bases from J; junction bases left unmatched: 13. The CDR3 runs to 15 residues. CDR1 and CDR2 from the germline V gene are MNHEY and SVGAGI. The CDR3 loop is CASGIRRTGYYEQYF. CDR3 coding DNA: TGTGCCAGCGGGATTCGGAGGACAGGATACTACGAGCAGTACTTC.

This clonotype was counted ten times or more. The chain combines TRBV20-1 with TRBJ2-7; D tentatively reads TRBD1 or TRBD2 (5 bases each). Trimming left V 0 bases short and J 3 bases short, with 18 bases between. CDR3 length: 16 amino acids. CDR1 and CDR2 (germline): DFQATT, SNEGSKA (reference sequence). The CDR3 protein is CSARDHRDAGRYEQYF. Here the CDR3 DNA reads TGCAGTGCTAGAGATCACCGGGACGCCGGACGCTACGAGCAGTACTTC.

In its sample, this clonotype was seen many times. The V gene is TRBV27, the J gene TRBJ2-5; TRBD2 matches at 8 bases. This CDR3 comprises 16 residues. From germline, CDR1 is MNHEY and CDR2 SMNVEV (reference sequence). After removal of 3 bases from V and 5 bases from J, the junction contained 11 bases not matched to a gene. CDR3 in amino acids: CASSLGGTRPGETQYF. CDR3 in DNA: TGTGCCAGCAGTTTGGGAGGGACTAGGCCCGGGGAGACCCAGTACTTC.

The rearrangement joins TRBV18 to TRBJ1-5, with 8 positions matching TRBD1. J was trimmed by 6 bases and V by 2 bases; bases with no gene match: 9. Germline V gives CDR1 KGHSH, CDR2 LQKENI. CDR3 length: 16 amino acids. CDR3 sequence (DNA): TGTGCCAGCTCACCAGGGGAGACAGGGGCCGGTCAGCCCCAGCATTTT. This gives the protein CASSPGETGAGQPQHF.

V and J are TRBV7-9 and TRBJ2-5; 7 positions agree with TRBD1. The CDR3 has 13 residues. The V segment lost 5 bases and the J segment 5 bases; nucleotides outside the gene matches: 5. Germline V gene sequence: CDR1 SEHNR, CDR2 FQNEAQ (reference sequence). In DNA, the CDR3 is TGTGCCAGCAGCAAGACAGGGATGGAGACCCAGTACTTC. Protein sequence: CASSKTGMETQYF. The variable domain in full, with the rest retrieved from reference TRBV7-9 and TRBJ2-5, is DTGVSQNPRHKITKRGQNVTFRCDPISEHNRLYWYRQTLGQGPEFLTYFQNEAQLEKSRLLSDRFSAERPKGSFSTLEIQRTEQGDSAMYLCASSKTGMETQYFGPGTRLLVL.

The sample holds many counts of this clonotype. This chain joins TRBV11-2 and TRBJ1-4, with unresolved D. Trimming removed 3 bases at V and 7 bases at J, with 15 bases between. Germline V gives CDR1 SGHAT, CDR2 FQNNGV. The CDR3 runs 15 residues. The CDR3 coding sequence is TGTGCCAGCAGCTTCTCCCGGACTCAGGCTGAAAAACTGTTTTTT. Its protein is CASSFSRTQAEKLFF.

This clonotype was detected many times. This sequence joins TRBV20-1 and TRBJ1-6; the D gene is possibly TRBD1 (5 bases). The CDR3 spans 13 residues. The germline gives CDR1 DFQATT, CDR2 SNEGSKA (reference sequence). V was pared by 6 bases and J by 5 bases, with 11 bases between. CDR3 protein: CSAPEGNNSPLHF. CDR3 DNA: TGCAGTGCCCCGGAGGGGAATAATTCACCCCTCCACTTT.

At least ten counts were recorded for this clonotype. V is TRBV3-1 and J is TRBJ1-1; no clear D gene. The V end lost 0 bases, the J end lost 6 bases, and 5 bases lay between the germline ends. The CDR3 consists of 12 residues. The germline V gene encodes CDR1 LGHDT and CDR2 YNNKEL (reference sequence). Here the CDR3 DNA reads TGTGCCAGCAGCCAAGATAGGTCTGAAGCTTTCTTT. It specifies CASSQDRSEAFF.

This clonotype occurred many times. The rearrangement links TRBV12-3 or TRBV12-4 to TRBJ1-5; 8 bases map to TRBD1. The J segment lost 7 bases and the V segment lost 5 bases, leaving 10 bases of the junction unmatched. This CDR3 is 15 amino acids long. The CDR3 nucleotides are TGTGCCAGCAGTCCAAGGACAGGGATCGGGCAGCCCCAGCATTTT. Protein sequence: CASSPRTGIGQPQHF.

This clonotype was seen only a few times. One junction end does not reproduce the germline sequence, and a read error may be involved. The V and J genes are TRBV12-3 or TRBV12-4 and TRBJ2-7; TRBD1 might be the D (5 bases). The CDR3 consists of 11 residues. CDR3 DNA sequence: TGTGTCAGCAGTGACAGCTACGAGCAGTACTTC. This encodes CVSSDSYEQYF.

This clonotype was recorded many times. This chain links TRBV4-3 with TRBJ2-7, with D perhaps being TRBD1 or TRBD2 (6 bases each). Germline assignment: CDR1 LGHNA and CDR2 YSLEER. This CDR3 spans 18 amino acids. V was clipped by 0 bases and J by 3 bases, with 21 bases between them. The DNA of the CDR3 is TGCGCCAGCAGCCAAGAAATGTACGTCGGGGGCCACCGCTACGAGCAGTACTTC. Translated: CASSQEMYVGGHRYEQYF.

With respect to this clonotype: Given a much more abundant clone one base away, this may be a read error. The rearrangement uses TRBV7-2 and TRBJ2-2; TRBD1 is a possible D gene (5 bases). The V gene lost 6 bases and the J gene lost 4 bases, with 18 bases spanning the gap. The CDR3 contains 16 residues. Germline loops: CDR1 SGHTA, CDR2 FQGNSA. CDR3 bases: TGTGCCAGCAGAATACAAGCGACAGCCCTCACCGGGGAGCTGTTTTTT. This sequence encodes CASRIQATALTGELFF.

The chain carries TRBV29-1 and TRBJ1-2; TRBD1 matches 8 bases. Germline CDR1 and CDR2: SQVTM and ANQGSEA. V was pared by 4 bases and J by 5 bases, with 3 bases of the junction left unmatched. The CDR3 is 12 residues long. The CDR3 bases are TGCAGCGTTGTGCAGGGGGCATATGGCTACACCTTC. Translation: CSVVQGAYGYTF.

This clonotype occurred many times. The genes are TRBV4-2 and TRBJ2-5; D tentatively reads TRBD1 or TRBD2 (7 bases each). Germline CDR1 LGHNA, CDR2 YNFKEQ. V was trimmed by 1 base and J by 6 bases, leaving 18 bases between them. The CDR3 has 16 amino acids. The CDR3 sequence is CASSQVETGSGKTQYF. The CDR3 nucleotides are TGTGCCAGCAGCCAAGTGGAGACAGGGAGCGGGAAGACCCAGTACTTC.

This clonotype was detected many times. The chain links TRBV9 to TRBJ2-1; 14 bases match TRBD2. The CDR3 has 14 amino acids. V lost 7 bases to trimming and J lost 7 bases; unmatched junction nucleotides: 4. Per germline, CDR1 SGDLS and CDR2 YYNGEE. CDR3 in DNA: TGTGCCAGCGCCCGACTAGCGGGGGGGAATGAGCAGTTCTTC. This translates into CASARLAGGNEQFF.

Remarks on this clonotype: At one boundary the junction diverges from the germline segment, which might be a read error. This chain joins TRBV10-2 and TRBJ1-1; D uncertain. CDR3 size: 14 residues. CDR1 WSHSY and CDR2 SAAADI come from the germline V gene. In DNA, the CDR3 is TGCGCCGGCAGCGATACCGGAAGAGAAACTGAAGCTTTCTTT. It codes for CAGSDTGRETEAFF.

This clonotype was observed many times. V gene TRBV15 combines with J gene TRBJ2-3; D possibly corresponds to TRBD2 (5 bases). The V end lost 3 bases, the J end lost 3 bases, and 16 bases lay between the germline ends. Germline loops: CDR1 LNHNV, CDR2 YYDKDF (reference sequence). The CDR3 has 16 residues. The CDR3 region is CATSRDWAVGTDTQYF. CDR3 nucleotides: TGTGCCACCAGCAGGGACTGGGCCGTCGGGACAGATACGCAGTATTTT.

Concerning this clonotype: Germline and junction disagree at one end, which may indicate a read error. This chain joins TRBV7-9 and TRBJ2-7; D remains ambiguous. Germline CDR1 SEHNR, CDR2 FQNEAQ (reference sequence). The CDR3 runs 14 residues. The CDR3 sequence: CASSPHIQSYEQYF. The CDR3 nucleotides are TGTGCGAGCAGCCCCCACATCCAGTCCTACGAGCAGTACTTC.

This clonotype was recorded many times. As DNA, the CDR3 is TGTGCCAGCAGTTTGATTGTTAGCAATCAGCCCCAGCATTTT. As protein: CASSLIVSNQPQHF. The V and J genes are TRBV12-3 or TRBV12-4 and TRBJ1-5; D gene unclear. CDR3 length: 14 amino acids. The ends were cut back, 3 bases at V and 0 bases at J, with 6 bases in the middle.